Given below is one T cell receptor beta chain in context. Its antigen is still unknown. V lost 0 bases and J lost 3; bases outside the gene matches: 10. Germline CDR1 is SGHRS and CDR2 is YFSETQ. CDR3 length: 17 residues. PCR was performed using 60 Vbeta and 13 Jbeta primers. Method: immunoSEQ multiplex PCR; TCRdb's copy keeps in-frame clones and lacks some. The sample consists of 160,000 or so clones, approximately 72% of them appearing once. Healthy bone marrow donors made up the donors. Although they were nominally healthy when sampled, donors likely had unrecorded immune exposures. The sample belongs to a study of cytomegalovirus exposure and HLA in healthy donors. The study, taken as a whole, reports: Rarity marked most TCR sequences, yet some public TCRs occurred in many donors.

This clonotype was obtained from a human donor in good health. The sequencing input was PBMCs. The chain employs TRBV5-1 and TRBJ2-7; 9 bases match TRBD1. The CDR3 is CASSLGGTGWGLYEQYF. DNA for the CDR3: TGCGCCAGCAGCTTGGGTGGGACAGGGTGGGGGCTCTACGAGCAGTACTTC.